This T cell receptor (beta chain) comes out of a study of blood T cell repertoires in COVID-19. Study as a whole: PBMCs, B-cell-depleted T cells, or T cells were the source of the cDNA or gDNA that made up the material.

This clone was seen a handful of times. V dropped 6 bases and J dropped 5 bases, with 14 bases sitting between them. This CDR3 contains 15 residues. Germline CDR1 SNHLY, CDR2 FYNNEI. Source study methods: Amplified reference gene primers provided the basis for estimating nucleated cell counts. Sequenced by immunoSEQ multiplex PCR; TCRdb stores in-frame clones only, minus some. V, J and clone size are taken as reported in that table, and D and trimming were inferred from the DNA itself. The data contain 200,000 to 300,000 clones, about 83% of them seen just once; the ten biggest clones take up 1.9%. The sequence was collected from a man aged 25 to 45 who had recovered from COVID-19. Sequenced input: peripheral blood. The chain has TRBV2 and TRBJ1-6, with TRBD1 as a possible D gene (6 bases). The CDR3 DNA is TGTGCCAGCAGCGAGACGGGACAAAATAATTCACCCCTCCACTTT. It codes for CASSETGQNNSPLHF. Together with reference TRBV2 and TRBJ1-6, the CDR3 gives the full variable domain: EPEVTQTPSHQVTQMGQEVILRCVPISNHLYFYWYRQILGQKVEFLVSFYNNEISEKSEIFDDQFSVERPDGSNFTLKIRSTKLEDSAMYFCASSETGQNNSPLHFGNGTRLTVT.